This TCR beta chain emerged from a study of T cells in localized non-small cell lung cancer. Sequencing used immunoSEQ multiplex PCR; TCRdb keeps in-frame clones, though not all of them. In the table there are approximately 83,000 clones, roughly 91% of which are singletons. With regard to this clone: Its antigen is unknown.

Germline values: CDR1 SNHLY, CDR2 FYNNEI. V lost 6 bases and J 4 bases, leaving 7 bases between the germline ends. The length of the CDR3 is 12 residues. The study, taken as a whole, reports: Tumor showed lower T cell clonality than uninvolved adjacent lung, where it was highest.

The sample was PBMCs, taken before any cancer treatment. This clonotype was obtained from a woman aged 40 to 75 with stage II squamous cell lung carcinoma. The chain has TRBV2 and TRBJ2-1; D not certain. CDR3 residues: CASSNRYNEQFF. Here the CDR3 DNA reads TGTGCCAGCAGCAACCGATACAATGAGCAGTTCTTC.